The clone carrying this TCR beta chain was counted a single time. The V and J ends lost 4 bases and 5 bases respectively, with 5 bases between them. This CDR3 is 11 amino acids long. Germline CDR1 reads LNHDA; CDR2 reads SQIVND (reference sequence). These data belong to a study of shared clonotypes between healthy human individuals. Investigators spread the genomic DNA of each subset evenly over several immunoSEQ plates. Generated by immunoSEQ multiplex PCR, the TCRdb table keeps only in-frame clones and is missing some. The repertoire includes around 700,000 clones, around 73% of them detected once, and around 1.8% sits in the top ten.

Sequencing was carried out using memory CD4+ T cells sorted from blood. The subset here: CD45RA-negative fraction. The J gene is TRBJ2-5, the V gene TRBV19; D uncertain. The clonotype was recovered from a woman in her twenties or thirties in good health. This chain's CDR3 is CASSKGETQYF. Written as DNA, the CDR3 is TGTGCCAGTAGTAAAGGGGAGACCCAGTACTTC.